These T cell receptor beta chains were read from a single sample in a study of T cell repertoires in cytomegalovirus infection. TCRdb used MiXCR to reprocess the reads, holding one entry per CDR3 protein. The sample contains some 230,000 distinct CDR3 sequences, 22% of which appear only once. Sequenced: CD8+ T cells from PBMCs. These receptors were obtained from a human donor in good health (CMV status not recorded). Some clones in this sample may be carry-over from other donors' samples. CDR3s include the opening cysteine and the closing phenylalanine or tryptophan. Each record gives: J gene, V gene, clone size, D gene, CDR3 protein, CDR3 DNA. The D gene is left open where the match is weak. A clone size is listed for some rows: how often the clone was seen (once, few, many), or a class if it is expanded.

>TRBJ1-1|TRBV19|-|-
CASRTLWQGVDNTEAFF
TGTGCCAGTAGAACCTTATGGCAGGGCGTAGATAACACTGAAGCTTTCTTT
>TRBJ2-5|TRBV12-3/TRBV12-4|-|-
CASSLMGAGIETQYF
TGTGCCAGCAGTTTAATGGGTGCAGGGATCGAGACCCAGTACTTC
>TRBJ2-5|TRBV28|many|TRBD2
CASSLRIGGRETQYF
TGTGCCAGCAGTTTACGAATCGGGGGGAGAGAGACCCAGTACTTC
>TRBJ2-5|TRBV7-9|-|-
CASGGRQETQYF
TGTGCCAGCGGGGGGAGACAAGAGACCCAGTACTTC
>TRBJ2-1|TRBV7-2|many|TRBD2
CASSYLSGGTNEQFF
TGTGCCAGCAGCTACCTCAGCGGGGGTACCAATGAGCAGTTCTTC
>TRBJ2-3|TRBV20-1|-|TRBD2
CSARGVDYCGSPTSTDTQYF
TGCAGTGCTAGAGGGGTTGACTATTGCGGGAGCCCAACTAGCACAGATACGCAGTATTTT
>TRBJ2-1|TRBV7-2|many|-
CASSLADSYNEQFF
TGTGCCAGCAGCTTAGCGGACAGCTACAATGAGCAGTTCTTC
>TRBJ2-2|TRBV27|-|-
CASSPGGVGTGELFF
TGTGCCAGCAGCCCTGGCGGGGTAGGCACCGGGGAGCTGTTTTTT
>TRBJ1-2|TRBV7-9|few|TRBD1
CASSPTGGQVRGYTF
TGTGCCAGCAGCCCGACAGGGGGCCAAGTACGTGGCTACACCTTC
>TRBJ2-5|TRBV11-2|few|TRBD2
CASSWVGTSWETQYF
TGTGCCAGCAGCTGGGTAGGGACTAGTTGGGAGACCCAGTACTTC
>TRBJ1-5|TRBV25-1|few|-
CASRAQGGQQPQHF
TGTGCCAGCAGGGCCCAGGGAGGGCAACAGCCCCAGCATTTT
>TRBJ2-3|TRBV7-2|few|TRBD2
CASSPGLAAGDTQYF
TGTGCCAGCAGCCCGGGACTAGCCGCGGGAGATACGCAGTATTTT
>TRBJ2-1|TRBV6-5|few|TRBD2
CASSLTGGGNEQFF
TGTGCCAGCAGTTTGACGGGGGGTGGTAATGAGCAGTTCTTC
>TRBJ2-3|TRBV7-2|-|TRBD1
CASSWTGGSDTQYF
TGTGCCAGCAGCTGGACAGGGGGGTCAGATACGCAGTATTTT
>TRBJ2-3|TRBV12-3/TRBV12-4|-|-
CASRPGQSTDTQYF
TGTGCCAGCAGACCCGGCCAGAGCACAGATACGCAGTATTTT
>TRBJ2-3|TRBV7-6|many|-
CASSVTGNADTQYF
TGTGCCAGCAGCGTCACAGGGAATGCAGATACGCAGTATTTT
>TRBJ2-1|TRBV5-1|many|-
CASSLEGEHSDEQFF
TGCGCCAGCAGCTTGGAAGGGGAGCATTCGGATGAGCAGTTCTTC
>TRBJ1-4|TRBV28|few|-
CASSPPPTNEKLFF
TGTGCCAGCAGCCCTCCCCCAACTAATGAAAAACTGTTTTTT
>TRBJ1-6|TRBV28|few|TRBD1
CASSLLRTGPESPLHF
TGTGCCAGCAGTTTGCTGCGGACAGGTCCAGAGTCACCCCTCCACTTT
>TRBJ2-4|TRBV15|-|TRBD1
CATSGGGQGGNIQYF
TGTGCCACCAGTGGTGGGGGACAGGGGGGAAACATTCAGTACTTC
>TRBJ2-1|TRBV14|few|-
CASSARPNNEQFF
TGTGCCAGCAGCGCCCGGCCCAACAATGAGCAGTTCTTC
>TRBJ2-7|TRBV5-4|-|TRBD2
CASSSTSGGVFEQYF
TGTGCCAGCAGCTCGACTAGCGGGGGGGTGTTCGAGCAGTACTTC
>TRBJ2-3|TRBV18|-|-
CASSPSRTVRTDTQYF
TGTGCCAGCTCACCTTCCCGGACAGTGCGCACAGATACGCAGTATTTT
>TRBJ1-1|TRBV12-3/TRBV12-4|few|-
CASSGLLGTEAFF
TGTGCCAGCAGCGGCCTCCTGGGCACTGAAGCTTTCTTT
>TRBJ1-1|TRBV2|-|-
CASSERGWTGTINTEAFF
TGTGCCAGCAGTGAAAGGGGGTGGACGGGGACAATAAACACTGAAGCTTTCTTT
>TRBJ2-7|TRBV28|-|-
CASSPWGNGYEQYF
TGTGCCAGCAGTCCCTGGGGGAATGGGTACGAGCAGTACTTC
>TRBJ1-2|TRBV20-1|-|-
CSATGLYGYTF
TGCAGTGCTACGGGCCTCTATGGCTACACCTTC
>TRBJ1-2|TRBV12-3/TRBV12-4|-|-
CASSLDTGRGYTF
TGTGCCAGCAGTTTAGATACGGGGCGGGGCTACACCTTC
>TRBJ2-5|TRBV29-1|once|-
CSAVGGPNFQETQYF
TGCAGCGCTGTTGGGGGGCCGAACTTCCAAGAGACCCAGTACTTC
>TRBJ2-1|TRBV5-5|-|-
CASNSGMNEQFF
TGTGCCAGCAACTCCGGCATGAATGAGCAGTTCTTC
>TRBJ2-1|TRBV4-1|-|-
CASSQGSVDEQFF
TGCGCCAGCAGCCAAGGCTCGGTCGATGAGCAGTTCTTC
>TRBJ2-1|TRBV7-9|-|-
CASSLGGNSWSNEQFF
TGTGCCAGCAGCTTAGGGGGGAACTCCTGGTCTAATGAGCAGTTCTTC
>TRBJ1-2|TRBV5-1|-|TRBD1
CASSLQKGQGEYGYTF
TGCGCCAGCAGCTTGCAGAAAGGTCAGGGGGAGTATGGCTACACCTTC
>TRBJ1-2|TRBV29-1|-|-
CSVDWGHQSPNYGYTF
TGCAGCGTTGACTGGGGACACCAATCCCCTAACTATGGCTACACCTTC
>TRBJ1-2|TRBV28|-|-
CASVALLGGANYGYTF
TGTGCCAGCGTCGCCCTTTTAGGGGGAGCGAACTATGGCTACACCTTC
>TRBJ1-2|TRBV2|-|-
CASSEIRSNYGYTF
TGTGCCAGCAGTGAGATCAGGAGTAACTATGGCTACACCTTC
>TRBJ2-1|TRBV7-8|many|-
CASSLAWGPGEQFF
TGTGCCAGCAGCTTAGCGTGGGGGCCTGGTGAGCAGTTCTTC
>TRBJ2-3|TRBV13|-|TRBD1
CASSLGLGDRVTDTQYF
TGTGCCAGCAGCTTAGGGCTTGGGGACAGGGTCACAGATACGCAGTATTTT
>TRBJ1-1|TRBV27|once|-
CATLGEDTEAFF
TGTGCCACCTTAGGGGAGGACACTGAAGCTTTCTTT
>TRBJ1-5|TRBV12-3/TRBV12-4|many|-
CASSLVGGLSNQPQHF
TGTGCCAGCAGTTTAGTAGGGGGGCTGAGCAATCAGCCCCAGCATTTT
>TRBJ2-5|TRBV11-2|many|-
CASSLVWGQETQYF
TGTGCCAGCAGCTTAGTTTGGGGTCAAGAGACCCAGTACTTC
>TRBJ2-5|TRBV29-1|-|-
CSIMGLGETQYF
TGCAGTATAATGGGGCTGGGAGAGACCCAGTACTTC
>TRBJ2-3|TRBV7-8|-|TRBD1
CASTRDRGQADTQYF
TGTGCCAGCACCCGGGACAGGGGGCAGGCAGATACGCAGTATTTT
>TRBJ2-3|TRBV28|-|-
CASSLYQGSSTDTQYF
TGTGCCAGCAGTTTATACCAGGGCTCCAGCACAGATACGCAGTATTTT
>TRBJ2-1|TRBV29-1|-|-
CSVELGVGDEQFF
TGCAGCGTTGAATTGGGGGTAGGAGATGAGCAGTTCTTC
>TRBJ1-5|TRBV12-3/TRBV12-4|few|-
CASSPQEIPNQPQHF
TGTGCCAGCAGCCCTCAGGAGATTCCCAATCAGCCCCAGCATTTT
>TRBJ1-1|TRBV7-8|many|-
CASSPGVRGGDTEAFF
TGTGCCAGCAGCCCGGGGGTACGGGGAGGGGACACTGAAGCTTTCTTT
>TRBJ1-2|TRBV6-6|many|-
CASSPTGRDYGYTF
TGTGCCAGCAGTCCGACTGGGAGGGACTATGGCTACACCTTC
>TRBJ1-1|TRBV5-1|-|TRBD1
CASSSTGGLSLRNTEAFF
TGCGCCAGCAGCTCGACAGGGGGCCTCTCCCTACGAAACACTGAAGCTTTCTTT
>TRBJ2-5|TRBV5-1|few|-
CASSLEVFEGSKETQYF
TGCGCCAGCAGCTTGGAAGTCTTCGAGGGGTCGAAAGAGACCCAGTACTTC
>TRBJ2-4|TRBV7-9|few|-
CASSSRERGEQNIQYF
TGTGCCAGCAGCTCTCGGGAACGAGGGGAGCAAAACATTCAGTACTTC
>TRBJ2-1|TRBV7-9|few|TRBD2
CASSRREGSPYNEQFF
TGTGCCAGCAGCCGCCGGGAGGGTTCCCCTTACAATGAGCAGTTCTTC
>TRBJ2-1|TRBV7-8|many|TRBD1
CASSSRDRGGNEQFF
TGTGCCAGCAGCTCCCGAGACAGGGGCGGCAATGAGCAGTTCTTC
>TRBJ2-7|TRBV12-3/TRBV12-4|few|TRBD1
CASSPRTGGYTYEQYF
TGTGCCAGCAGCCCAAGGACAGGGGGGTACACCTACGAGCAGTACTTC
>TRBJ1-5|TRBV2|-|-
CASRDGTNQPQHF
TGTGCCAGCAGGGATGGGACGAATCAGCCCCAGCATTTT